A selection of T cell receptor beta chains follows, all from one sample in a study of blood T cell repertoires in COVID-19. Profiling relied on immunoSEQ multiplex PCR, and the TCRdb table lists in-frame clones only, not all of them. The sample records roughly 300,000 clones, around 85% being singletons. The sample consisted of peripheral blood. The receptor set was obtained from a woman aged 25-40 years with COVID-19, enrolled during active disease. The CDR3 runs from the conserved cysteine through the conserved F or W. The order of the fields is V gene, J gene, clone size, D gene, CDR3 DNA, CDR3 protein. The D gene is left open where the match is weak. Clone size, where shown, is once, few, many, or a class for clones that have expanded.

TRBV6-5	TRBJ2-7	once	TRBD2	TGTGCCAGCAGATTACGGGGGGGTAACACCTACGAGCAGTACTTC	CASRLRGGNTYEQYF
TRBV3-1/TRBV3-2	TRBJ2-3	NA	TRBD2	TGTGCCAGCAGCCAACCCCCCCTAGCGGGGGGGCAAGATACGCAGTATTTT	CASSQPPLAGGQDTQYF
TRBV15	TRBJ1-4	NA	NA	TGTGCCACCAGCCAGGTTCCCAGGGATGAGAGGGAAAAACTGTTTTTT	CATSQVPRDEREKLFF
TRBV5-6	TRBJ1-6	NA	TRBD1	TGTGCCAGCAGCTTACAGGGGGCGGACAATTCACCCCTCCACTTT	CASSLQGADNSPLHF
TRBV27	TRBJ2-1	NA	TRBD2	TGTGCCAGCAGTTCGGGACTAGCGGACAATGAGCAGTTCTTC	CASSSGLADNEQFF
TRBV7-6	TRBJ1-5	NA	NA	TGTGCCAGCAGCTTATTAGGAGGAAATAGCAATCAGCCCCAGCATTTT	CASSLLGGNSNQPQHF
TRBV27	TRBJ2-1	NA	TRBD2	TGTGCCAGCAGTTTGACGGGGGGGCCATTAAGTCCGGCGTTCTTC	CASSLTGGPLSPAFF
TRBV19	TRBJ1-5	NA	NA	TGTGCCAGTGGGGAGTATAGCAATCAGCCCCAGCATTTT	CASGEYSNQPQHF
TRBV6-5	TRBJ1-1	NA	NA	TGTGCCAGCAGTTACTCGGGACACCCGAACACTGAAGCTTTCTTT	CASSYSGHPNTEAFF
TRBV28	TRBJ2-1	NA	TRBD2	TGTGCCAGCAGTTTGGTGTTAGCGGGGAATGAGCAGTTCTTC	CASSLVLAGNEQFF
TRBV7-9	TRBJ2-1	NA	TRBD2	TGTGCCAGCAGCTCCCGGGGGGGCTATGAGCAGTTCTTC	CASSSRGGYEQFF
TRBV30	TRBJ1-2	NA	TRBD1	TGTGCCTGGAGTGCAGGGACAGGGGGAGGCTACACCTTC	CAWSAGTGGGYTF
TRBV19	TRBJ1-5	NA	NA	TGTGCCAGTAGTATTAACCCGGGAGGGGATCAGCCCCAGCATTTT	CASSINPGGDQPQHF
TRBV11-3	TRBJ1-5	NA	NA	TGTGCCAGCAGCGTTGGAGGGGCCGAAGCAAACAATCAGCCCCAGCATTTT	CASSVGGAEANNQPQHF
TRBV12-3/TRBV12-4	TRBJ2-7	NA	NA	TGTGCCAGCAGTTTTCTTTACGAGCAGTACTTC	CASSFLYEQYF
TRBV6-1	TRBJ1-2	NA	TRBD1	TGTGCCAGCAGTGAAGGGACAGGGGGCATGGGGGGCTACACCTTC	CASSEGTGGMGGYTF
TRBV3-1/TRBV3-2	TRBJ2-7	once	NA	TGTGCCAGCAGCCGGGGCCACGAGCAGTACTTC	CASSRGHEQYF
TRBV19	TRBJ1-1	NA	NA	TGTGCCAGTAGTATTGGGGGCATGAACACTGAAGCTTTCTTT	CASSIGGMNTEAFF
TRBV6-5	TRBJ1-6	NA	TRBD1	TGTGCCAGCAGACCGGACAGGGGAAATTCACCCCTCCACTTT	CASRPDRGNSPLHF
TRBV13	TRBJ1-1	NA	TRBD1	TGTGCCAGCAGCTTAGAGGGACAGGGAGACACTGAAGCTTTCTTT	CASSLEGQGDTEAFF
TRBV4-1	TRBJ2-5	NA	TRBD2	TGCGCCAGCAGCTATCGACTAGCGGGGCTCCAAGAGACCCAGTACTTC	CASSYRLAGLQETQYF
TRBV27	TRBJ2-7	NA	NA	TGTGCCAGCAGTTTTAATGGGGCGCAGCCCTACGAGCAGTACTTC	CASSFNGAQPYEQYF
TRBV2	TRBJ1-4	once	TRBD1	TGTGCCAGCAGTCAACAGGGGGCGAGGAATGAAAAACTGTTTTTT	CASSQQGARNEKLFF
TRBV5-4	TRBJ2-5	NA	TRBD2	TGTGCCAGCAGCTTGGGAGGGACTAGCGGGGCCAAAGAGACCCAGTACTTC	CASSLGGTSGAKETQYF
TRBV5-1	TRBJ2-7	NA	NA	TGCGCCAGCAGCTTAGGCGATGCGGTCGGCCTCTACGAGCAGTACTTC	CASSLGDAVGLYEQYF
TRBV7-8	TRBJ2-7	NA	NA	TGTGCCAGCAGCCCAGCGGTATGGCAGTTATACGAGCAGTACTTC	CASSPAVWQLYEQYF
TRBV30	TRBJ2-5	NA	NA	TGTGCCGGGAGGAGGGAGGAGACCCAGTACTTC	CAGRREETQYF
TRBV5-1	TRBJ1-2	NA	TRBD1	TGCGCCAGCAGCTTGGCCACGAACCGGGACAGCTATGGCTACACCTTC	CASSLATNRDSYGYTF
TRBV19	TRBJ2-7	NA	TRBD1	TGTGCCAGTAGCCTAGGGACAGACGGGCCCTACGAGCAGTACTTC	CASSLGTDGPYEQYF
TRBV2	TRBJ2-7	NA	NA	TGTGCCAGCAGTGAAGCGCACAGCTACGAGCAGTACTTC	CASSEAHSYEQYF
TRBV18	TRBJ2-7	NA	TRBD1	TGTGCCAGCTCACGACAGGGAATGAGTTCCTACGAGCAGTACTTC	CASSRQGMSSYEQYF
TRBV6-5	TRBJ1-2	NA	TRBD1	TGTGCCAGCAGTTACTCGACCGGGACAGGCTATGGCTACACCTTC	CASSYSTGTGYGYTF
TRBV6-1	TRBJ2-7	NA	TRBD1	TGTGCCAGCAGTGCCCTAGTCGGGACAGGGGGCTACGAGCAGTACTTC	CASSALVGTGGYEQYF
TRBV4-2	TRBJ2-7	NA	NA	TGTGCCAGCAGCCCGACCATTCGAGGCTACGAGCAGTACTTC	CASSPTIRGYEQYF
TRBV12-3/TRBV12-4	TRBJ2-7	NA	NA	TGTGCCAGCAGTTTGAGTCAGCGAGGCGAGCAGTACTTC	CASSLSQRGEQYF
TRBV6-5	TRBJ1-1	NA	NA	TGTGCCAGACCGCGGGTCTCGAACACTGAAGCTTTCTTT	CARPRVSNTEAFF
TRBV3-1/TRBV3-2	TRBJ1-4	NA	NA	TGTGCCAGCAGCCAAGACCTTACAACTAATGAAAAACTGTTTTTT	CASSQDLTTNEKLFF